This passage covers 29 T cell receptor beta chains from one sample sequenced in a study of cytomegalovirus exposure and HLA in healthy donors. PCR was performed using 60 Vbeta and 13 Jbeta primers. Libraries were prepared by immunoSEQ multiplex PCR; TCRdb keeps only in-frame clonotypes and omits some of them. The sample holds 200,000 to 250,000 clones; 60% to 80% are singletons and the top ten take less than 4.5%. Sequences were obtained from PBMCs. The receptor set was obtained from a male donor in good health and CMV-seronegative.

The V call is TRBV6-6, the J call TRBJ2-7, with 8 nucleotides matching TRBD1. Trimming cost V 5 bases and J 9 bases; bases outside gene matches: 9. In germline, CDR1 is MNHNY, CDR2 SVGAGI (reference sequence). The CDR3 has 13 residues. In DNA form, the CDR3 reads TGTGCCAGCAGTGACGGACAGGGCACTTGGCAGTACTTC. Translating it yields CASSDGQGTWQYF.

Points on this clone: One junction end does not reproduce the germline sequence, and a read error may be involved. The V gene is TRBV10-3, the J gene TRBJ1-3; D remains ambiguous. Germline CDR1 ENHRY, CDR2 SYGVKD. This CDR3 has 15 amino acids. Here the CDR3 reads CASSELPGSGNTIYF. The CDR3 region has the DNA TGTGCCAGCAGTGAATTACCAGGTTCTGGAAACACCATATATTTT.

J is TRBJ1-2 and V is TRBV7-8; 9 nucleotides line up with TRBD1. Looked up from germline, CDR1 is SGHVS and CDR2 is FQNEAQ. J lost 5 bases, V lost 4 bases, and 14 bases had no gene match. This CDR3 region has 17 residues. CDR3 sequence: CASSSGDRVSLVYGYTF. The CDR3 nucleotides are TGTGCCAGCAGCTCCGGGGACAGGGTTAGTCTGGTTTATGGCTACACCTTC.

The chain carries TRBV5-1 and TRBJ2-1, with D perhaps TRBD2 (6 bases). The CDR3 contains 14 residues. Germline V lookup: CDR1 SGHRS, CDR2 YFSETQ. Trimming cost V 3 bases and J 10 bases, with 17 bases left between them. The CDR3 region is CASSSGTPPTEQFF. Here the CDR3 DNA reads TGCGCCAGCAGCTCCGGGACTCCTCCCACGGAGCAGTTCTTC.

The chain uses TRBV7-9 and TRBJ2-2, with TRBD2 matching 11 bases. The CDR3 runs to 17 residues. CDR1 is SEHNR, CDR2 FQNEAQ, per germline (reference sequence). The junction had 7 bases not matched to a gene; V was cut back by 2 bases and J by 5 bases. CDR3: CASSLSKGLAATGELFF. DNA of the CDR3: TGTGCCAGCAGCTTAAGTAAGGGACTAGCGGCGACCGGGGAGCTGTTTTTT.

The V gene is TRBV21-1, the J gene TRBJ2-7; the tabulated D call, TRBD2, remains unverified against the DNA. TRBV21-1 is a pseudogene segment. The CDR3 is made up of 16 amino acids. CDR3 in amino acids: CASSFQGLAGEKEQYF. DNA for the CDR3: TGTGCCAGCAGCTTCCAAGGACTAGCGGGAGAAAAAGAGCAGTACTTC.

The chain employs TRBV11-2 and TRBJ2-3; 10 bases fit TRBD2. V shed 1 base and J 7 bases; nucleotides not matched to a gene: 11. The CDR3 is 17 amino acids. Germline V gene data show CDR1 as SGHAT and CDR2 as FQNNGV. CDR3 protein: CASSLVSSGSSLHTQYF. The CDR3 bases are TGTGCCAGCAGCTTAGTGTCTAGCGGGAGTAGCCTCCATACGCAGTATTTT.

This clone has a single count. The chain couples TRBV2 to TRBJ2-2; 7 bases agree with TRBD2. The CDR3 runs to 14 residues. Germline trimming cut 4 bases from V and 5 bases from J; bases unmatched to any gene: 4. CDR1 and CDR2 from the germline V gene are SNHLY and FYNNEI. The CDR3, as DNA: TGTGCCAGCAGTGGACTAGCAGGGACCGGGGAGCTGTTTTTT. Amino acids: CASSGLAGTGELFF.

The chain has TRBV28 and TRBJ2-7; no reliable D call. The CDR3 is 12 amino acids. Trimming shortened V by 7 bases and J by 2 bases, and 9 bases separated the two germline ends. From germline, CDR1 is MDHEN and CDR2 SYDVKM. CDR3 DNA: TGTGCCAGCAAAGTCGGTACCTACGAGCAGTACTTC. Encoded protein: CASKVGTYEQYF.

The chain carries TRBV2 and TRBJ2-5; 11 positions match TRBD2. The germline V gene encodes CDR1 SNHLY and CDR2 FYNNEI. This CDR3 comprises 16 residues. Germline trimming cut 6 bases from V and 1 base from J; bases unmatched to any gene: 7. The CDR3 loop is CASRLGTSGFQETQYF. CDR3 bases: TGTGCCAGCAGACTCGGGACTAGCGGCTTCCAAGAGACCCAGTACTTC.

The chain joins TRBV5-1 to TRBJ2-1, with unresolved D. CDR1 and CDR2 from the germline V gene are SGHRS and YFSETQ. V lost 3 bases, J lost 1 base, and 5 bases lay in between. CDR3 size: 13 residues. DNA for the CDR3: TGCGCCAGCAGCTCCGGGTCCTACAATGAGCAGTTCTTC. This encodes CASSSGSYNEQFF.

The V and J genes are TRBV5-1 and TRBJ1-1; D is possibly TRBD1 (6 bases). Germline CDR1 is SGHRS and CDR2 is YFSETQ. This CDR3 contains 19 residues. Trimming removed 0 bases at V and 0 bases at J, with 21 bases between. The CDR3 loop is CASSLEPGQKGGMNTEAFF. The CDR3 region has the DNA TGCGCCAGCAGCTTGGAGCCGGGACAAAAAGGGGGTATGAACACTGAAGCTTTCTTT. Full variable domain (remainder filled in from reference TRBV5-1 and TRBJ1-1): KAGVTQTPRYLIKTRGQQVTLSCSPISGHRSVSWYQQTPGQGLQFLFEYFSETQRNKGNFPGRFSGRQFSNSRSEMNVSTLELGDSALYLCASSLEPGQKGGMNTEAFFGQGTRLTVV.

The chain joins TRBV28 to TRBJ1-1, with 7 bases identical to TRBD1. The germline CDR1 and CDR2 sequences are MDHEN and SYDVKM. The CDR3 has 14 residues. Unmatched junction bases numbered 6, after V lost 3 bases and J lost 5 bases. The CDR3 loop is CASSLQQGGTEAFF. CDR3 coding DNA: TGTGCCAGCAGTTTGCAGCAGGGGGGTACTGAAGCTTTCTTT.

This sequence joins TRBV7-2 and TRBJ2-7; 7 nucleotides align to TRBD2. This CDR3 is 16 amino acids long. Per the germline V gene, CDR1 is SGHTA and CDR2 is FQGNSA. V dropped 3 bases and J dropped 5; count of bases not matched to a gene: 13. CDR3 amino acids: CASSLGAGPLGNEQYF. Written as DNA, the CDR3 is TGTGCCAGCAGCTTGGGAGCGGGACCCCTGGGGAACGAGCAGTACTTC. Combining the CDR3 with reference TRBV7-2 and TRBJ2-7 gives the whole variable domain GAGVSQSPSNKVTEKGKDVELRCDPISGHTALYWYRQSLGQGLEFLIYFQGNSAPDKSGLPSDRFSAERTGGSVSTLTIQRTQQEDSAVYLCASSLGAGPLGNEQYFGPGTRLTVT.

This chain uses TRBV5-1 with TRBJ2-7, with 11 nucleotides matching TRBD2. The CDR3 is made up of 18 amino acids. Losses at the gene ends were 2 bases for V and 2 bases for J; bases not matched to a gene: 12. Germline lookup yields CDR1 SGHRS and CDR2 YFSETQ. The CDR3 DNA reads as TGCGCCAGCAGCTTCCGGGGGCGGACTAGCGGGTTTCCCTACGAGCAGTACTTC. It yields the protein CASSFRGRTSGFPYEQYF.

V usage is TRBV4-2 and J usage is TRBJ2-2; 11 bases are shared with TRBD2. J lost 1 base, V lost 4 bases, and 8 bases had no gene match. This CDR3 is 18 amino acids long. Looked up from germline, CDR1 is LGHNA and CDR2 is YNFKEQ. Here the CDR3 DNA reads TGTGCCAGCAGCCCGGGGAAGACTAGCGGGATGAACACCGGGGAGCTGTTTTTT. Translation gives CASSPGKTSGMNTGELFF.

V and J are TRBV29-1 and TRBJ2-5; 8 nucleotides line up with TRBD1. Germline CDR1 and CDR2: SQVTM and ANQGSEA. V shed 6 bases, J shed 5 bases, and the junction held 11 bases outside the gene matches. The CDR3 contains 14 residues. DNA for the CDR3: TGCAGCGTCCCAGACAGGGGTCTTTTGGAGACCCAGTACTTC. It is translated as CSVPDRGLLETQYF.

The V gene is TRBV9, the J gene TRBJ1-6, with a possible D match to TRBD1 (5 bases). The V end was cut by 0 bases, the J end by 6 bases, with 10 bases between. Germline V gives CDR1 SGDLS, CDR2 YYNGEE. The length of the CDR3 is 15 residues. The CDR3 loop reads CASSVGRVVNSPLHF. In DNA, the CDR3 is TGTGCCAGCAGCGTAGGCAGGGTGGTTAATTCACCCCTCCACTTT.

This rearrangement joins TRBV25-1 to TRBJ2-1, with TRBD1 as a possible D gene (5 bases). V shed 1 base and J shed 4 bases, with 5 bases lying between them. The CDR3 is made up of 13 amino acids. CDR1 MGHDK and CDR2 SYGVNS come from the germline V gene. The CDR3 DNA reads as TGTGCCAGCAGTGAATCAGGGTACAATGAGCAGTTCTTC. It specifies CASSESGYNEQFF. Using reference TRBV25-1 and TRBJ2-1 for the parts outside the CDR3, the full variable domain is EADIYQTPRYLVIGTGKKITLECSQTMGHDKMYWYQQDPGMELHLIHYSYGVNSTEKGDLSSESTVSRIRTEHFPLTLESARPSHTSQYLCASSESGYNEQFFGPGTRLTVL.

The gene calls are TRBV5-3 and TRBJ2-3; a possible D gene is TRBD2 (6 bases). TRBV5-3 is classed as an ORF, of uncertain function. V lost 4 bases and J lost 14, with 14 bases in between. This CDR3 has 11 residues. CDR3 in amino acids: CARSRTKDLYF. The CDR3, as DNA: TGTGCCAGAAGCAGGACTAAAGATCTGTATTTT.

V and J are TRBV25-1 and TRBJ2-7; 7 nucleotides match TRBD2. Germline V gene data show CDR1 as MGHDK and CDR2 as SYGVNS. The V segment lost 10 bases and the J segment 1 base; nucleotides outside the gene matches: 7. This CDR3 has 13 residues. The CDR3 nucleotides read TGTGCCACTGGTCTGGGGGGGTCCTACGAGCAGTACTTC. Its protein is CATGLGGSYEQYF.

This rearrangement joins TRBV6-5 to TRBJ2-5, with a possible D match to TRBD1 (5 bases). Gene TRBJ2-7 matches the end of the DNA better, so the J call may be wrong. The length of the CDR3 is 14 residues. CDR1 is MNHEY, CDR2 SVGAGI, per germline. The CDR3 protein is CATKAPGKSNEQYF. CDR3 in DNA: TGTGCCACTAAGGCCCCAGGGAAGTCCAACGAGCAGTACTTC.

This chain joins TRBV7-9 and TRBJ2-7, with unresolved D. The V end lost 2 bases, the J end lost 6 bases, and 14 bases lay between the germline ends. This CDR3 is 14 amino acids long. The germline V gene has CDR1 SEHNR and CDR2 FQNEAQ (reference sequence). CDR3 amino acids: CASSLTISGSEQYF. DNA for the CDR3: TGTGCCAGCAGCTTAACTATCTCGGGTTCCGAGCAGTACTTC.

This chain joins TRBV6-6 and TRBJ1-1; the D is unclear. Germline CDR1 and CDR2: MNHNY and SVGAGI (reference sequence). Between the trimmed V and J ends, which lost 6 bases and 1 base, there was a span of 15 bases. The CDR3 totals 15 residues. CDR3 amino acids: CASRAGGRQNTEAFF. CDR3 coding DNA: TGTGCCAGCAGGGCTGGTGGAAGACAGAACACTGAAGCTTTCTTT.

The chain combines TRBV9 with TRBJ2-3; 15 nucleotides agree with TRBD2. The length of the CDR3 is 17 residues. With 3 bases clipped from V and 4 bases from J, the junction kept 6 bases outside the gene matches. CDR1 is SGDLS, CDR2 YYNGEE, per germline. CDR3 bases: TGTGCCAGCAGCGCACCCGGGACTAGCGGGAGGTCAGATACGCAGTATTTT. Translation: CASSAPGTSGRSDTQYF.

The chain is built from TRBV25-1 and TRBJ2-5; no firm D call. The J call is in doubt because the DNA end fits TRBJ2-7 better. The CDR3 loop spans 14 amino acids. Looked up from germline, CDR1 is MGHDK and CDR2 is SYGVNS. The CDR3 DNA is TGTGCCAGCAGTGACCTTAACGAGGTCTACGAGCAGTACTTC. This encodes CASSDLNEVYEQYF.

CDR3 protein: CASSLTRSTDTQYF. CDR3 sequence (DNA): TGTGCCAGCAGCTTAACTAGAAGTACAGATACGCAGTATTTT. The chain couples TRBV7-3 to TRBJ2-3; no reliable D call. There are 14 residues in the CDR3. Germline V gene lookup returns CDR1 SGHTA and CDR2 FQGTGA. Trimming cost V 0 bases and J 3 bases, with 7 bases left between them.

For the CDR3, the DNA is TGTGCCAGCAGTACACGCCGGGACAGGGCCTACGAGCAGTACTTC. Amino acids: CASSTRRDRAYEQYF. V and J are TRBV27 and TRBJ2-7; 9 positions match TRBD1. Germline assignment: CDR1 MNHEY and CDR2 SMNVEV (reference sequence). V shed 5 bases, J shed 2 bases, and the junction held 7 bases outside the gene matches. The CDR3 runs to 15 residues.

The rearrangement uses TRBV2 and TRBJ1-5, with a tentative D call TRBD1 (5 bases). The V end was cut by 7 bases, the J end by 1 base, with 8 bases between. CDR1 SNHLY and CDR2 FYNNEI come from the germline V gene. The CDR3 totals 13 residues. This CDR3 reads CASKRGSNQPQHF. CDR3 DNA: TGTGCCAGCAAACGGGGGAGCAATCAGCCCCAGCATTTT.